This passage covers 3 T cell receptor beta chains from one sample sequenced in a study of identical twins. TCRdb re-called the 5' RACE reads through MiXCR, storing one row per CDR3 protein. This sample has a few hundred thousand distinct CDR3 sequences, with roughly 12% found just once. The data also belong to a second study, concerning yellow fever vaccine responses in identical twins.

The specimen was memory (CD45RO+) T cells sorted from blood. These receptors all come from a woman aged 18 to 35 in good health.

This clonotype turned up a few times. The chain employs TRBV7-2 and TRBJ2-1; 11 bases align to TRBD2. Germline loops: CDR1 SGHTA, CDR2 FQGNSA. There are 13 residues in the CDR3. The trim removed 10 bases at V and 7 bases at J, leaving 6 bases unmatched. The CDR3, as DNA: TGTGCCACGGGACTAGCGGCTGGAAATGAGCAGTTCTTC. It is translated as CATGLAAGNEQFF. Variable domain in full (rest from reference TRBV7-2 and TRBJ2-1): GAGVSQSPSNKVTEKGKDVELRCDPISGHTALYWYRQSLGQGLEFLIYFQGNSAPDKSGLPSDRFSAERTGGSVSTLTIQRTQQEDSAVYLCATGLAAGNEQFFGPGTRLTVL.

V gene TRBV6-2 or TRBV6-3 combines with J gene TRBJ2-1; TRBD2 aligns across 8 bases. The CDR3 length is 16 residues. V trimming: 7 bases; J trimming: 8 bases; junction bases outside the gene matches: 16. Per germline, CDR1 MNHEY and CDR2 SVGEGT. DNA for the CDR3: TGTGCCAGCAACCCCCGGGTGGCAGCGGGAGCGGATGAGCAGTTCTTC. Translated, it gives CASNPRVAAGADEQFF.

The CDR3 here is CASSLSGGGRETQYF. CDR3 bases: TGTGCCAGCAGCCTTTCTGGAGGGGGGCGGGAGACCCAGTACTTC. This chain uses TRBV9 with TRBJ2-5; either TRBD1 or TRBD2 may fit D (6 bases each). CDR3 size: 15 residues. V was shortened by 4 bases and J by 5 bases, with 18 bases between the two germline ends. The germline V gene has CDR1 SGDLS and CDR2 YYNGEE.